This T cell receptor beta chain was identified during a study of T-cell reconstitution after alpha-beta-depleted transplantation in children. CDR3 size: 14 residues. In germline, CDR1 is MNHNS, CDR2 SASEGT. V shed 5 bases and J shed 1 base, with 11 bases lying between them. On this clonotype itself: Its antigen remains unidentified.

For TCRbeta, the library was prepared with unique molecular identifiers. TCRdb passed the PCR reads through MiXCR, listing each CDR3 protein once. Of about 1,000,000 distinct CDR3 sequences in the sample, around 30% are singletons; the top ten hold 25% to 35%. Study-wide points: After one year, T-cell counts and TCRbeta diversity mostly came from new T cells. After transplant, high TCRbeta diversity at day 60 in some patients arose from surviving recipient T cells and thymic progenitors. Alpha-beta T cells present about two months after transplant were reported to originate from several hundred expanded graft clones.

Sequencing was performed on PBMCs, mostly from graft donor cells, taken 360 days after TCRalphabeta/CD19-depleted stem cell transplant. The sequence came from a boy under two years old who had a stem cell transplant for SCID, so the T cells may come from the graft donor. The chain links TRBV6-1 to TRBJ1-1; weak D call: TRBD1 (5 bases). The CDR3 DNA follows: TGTGCCAGCAGTAGAGGGGCCCGGAACACTGAAGCTTTCTTT. This gives the protein CASSRGARNTEAFF.